What follows is one T cell receptor (beta chain) and its context. What it recognizes is unknown. This sample was taken from a study of T-cell reconstitution after alpha-beta-depleted transplantation in children. General study points: Several hundred rapidly expanded clones from non-depleted graft cells reportedly supplied alpha-beta T cells about two months post-transplant. Some patients' high day-60 TCRbeta diversity was attributed to recipient cells surviving conditioning.

The TCRbeta library incorporated unique molecular identifiers. TCRdb re-called the PCR reads through MiXCR, storing one row per CDR3 protein. The table has about 500,000 distinct CDR3 sequences, approximately 10% seen once; the top ten hold 14%. The CDR3 loop spans 19 amino acids. Germline V CDR1 and CDR2: MNHEY, SVGAGI. The junction had 19 bases not matched to a gene; V was cut back by 3 bases and J by 5 bases. Sequencing was performed on PBMCs, mostly from graft donor cells, taken 180 days after TCRalphabeta/CD19-depleted stem cell transplant. The chain uses TRBV6-5 and TRBJ2-5, with TRBD2 matching over 9 bases. This clonotype originated in a female patient aged 2 to 10 who had a stem cell transplant for aplastic anemia, so the T cells may come from the graft donor. Here the CDR3 DNA reads TGTGCCAGCAGTTATCGGCCCCCGGGTGCGGGAGGGCTTTTGGAGACCCAGTACTTC. It translates to CASSYRPPGAGGLLETQYF.